These T cell receptor beta chains were read from a single sample in a study of blood T cell repertoires in COVID-19. Produced via immunoSEQ multiplex PCR; TCRdb's table is partial and in-frame only. The repertoire includes tens of thousands of clones, roughly 84% of them detected once, and around 15% sits in the top ten. Sequenced material: peripheral blood. The receptors were gathered from a man between 65 and 85 years old with active COVID-19. Each CDR3 is given with its conserved first and last residue. A D gene is named only where the DNA matches it firmly. Not every row has a clone size; where given, it reads once, few, many or a size class.

v_call: TRBV7-6
d_call: TRBD2
clone_size: once
j_call: TRBJ2-3
cdr3_aa: CASSLEGGGHGDTQYF
cdr3_nt: TGTGCCAGCAGCTTAGAGGGCGGGGGGCATGGAGATACGCAGTATTTT

v_call: TRBV5-1
d_call: .
clone_size: few
j_call: TRBJ2-7
cdr3_aa: CASSLLADYEQYF
cdr3_nt: TGCGCCAGCAGCTTGTTGGCGGACTACGAGCAGTACTTC

v_call: TRBV28
d_call: TRBD1
clone_size: .
j_call: TRBJ1-5
cdr3_aa: CASRPPTGGNQPQHF
cdr3_nt: TGTGCCAGCAGGCCACCGACAGGGGGCAATCAGCCCCAGCATTTT

v_call: TRBV9
d_call: .
clone_size: .
j_call: TRBJ1-5
cdr3_aa: CASSVGLEQPQHF
cdr3_nt: TGTGCCAGCAGCGTAGGCTTAGAGCAGCCCCAGCATTTT

v_call: TRBV28
d_call: .
clone_size: .
j_call: TRBJ1-5
cdr3_aa: CASSLAGVAGQPQHF
cdr3_nt: TGTGCCAGCAGTTTAGCAGGGGTTGCCGGCCAGCCCCAGCATTTT

v_call: TRBV2
d_call: .
clone_size: few
j_call: TRBJ2-1
cdr3_aa: CASSVRTGTSYEQFF
cdr3_nt: TGTGCCAGCAGTGTAAGAACAGGGACGAGCTATGAGCAGTTCTTC

v_call: TRBV28
d_call: .
clone_size: .
j_call: TRBJ1-1
cdr3_aa: CASSSPGVRTEAFF
cdr3_nt: TGTGCCAGCAGTTCCCCAGGTGTACGGACTGAAGCTTTCTTT

v_call: TRBV5-1
d_call: .
clone_size: .
j_call: TRBJ1-2
cdr3_aa: CASRPGNYGYTF
cdr3_nt: TGCGCCAGCCGTCCGGGGAACTATGGCTACACCTTC

v_call: TRBV24-1
d_call: .
clone_size: .
j_call: TRBJ1-5
cdr3_aa: CATGGDSNQPQHF
cdr3_nt: TGTGCCACCGGTGGCGATAGCAATCAGCCCCAGCATTTT

v_call: TRBV18
d_call: TRBD1
clone_size: .
j_call: TRBJ1-6
cdr3_aa: CASSPLPRTGTGPLHF
cdr3_nt: TGTGCCAGCTCACCACTACCCCGGACAGGCACAGGACCCCTCCACTTT

v_call: TRBV10-3
d_call: TRBD1
clone_size: once
j_call: TRBJ2-7
cdr3_aa: CAISEALGQGSYEQYF
cdr3_nt: TGTGCCATCAGTGAAGCTTTGGGACAGGGCTCCTACGAGCAGTACTTC

v_call: TRBV5-1
d_call: TRBD1
clone_size: .
j_call: TRBJ2-2
cdr3_aa: CASSLGTGGTGELFF
cdr3_nt: TGCGCCAGCAGCTTAGGGACAGGGGGCACCGGGGAGCTGTTTTTT

v_call: TRBV3-1/TRBV3-2
d_call: .
clone_size: .
j_call: TRBJ1-5
cdr3_aa: CASSQAQGRSGQPQHF
cdr3_nt: TGTGCCAGCAGCCAAGCTCAAGGGAGGAGTGGACAGCCCCAGCATTTT

v_call: TRBV3-1/TRBV3-2
d_call: .
clone_size: .
j_call: TRBJ2-3
cdr3_aa: CASSQDQVPTDTQYF
cdr3_nt: TGTGCCAGCAGCCAAGATCAGGTCCCTACAGATACGCAGTATTTT

v_call: TRBV27
d_call: TRBD2
clone_size: .
j_call: TRBJ2-7
cdr3_aa: CASSLGRGLAGAYEQYF
cdr3_nt: TGTGCCAGCAGTCTCGGTAGGGGACTAGCGGGGGCCTACGAGCAGTACTTC

v_call: TRBV7-2
d_call: TRBD2
clone_size: once
j_call: TRBJ2-3
cdr3_aa: CASSLVGTSGSGDTQYF
cdr3_nt: TGTGCCAGCAGCTTAGTCGGGACTAGCGGCTCCGGGGATACGCAGTATTTT